The source of this T cell receptor (beta chain) is a study of CD8+ T cells in alopecia areata. A single count supports this clone. Extraction of RNA preceded its reverse transcription into cDNA, which served as the sequencing template. Here immunoSEQ multiplex PCR was the method, and the copy in TCRdb shows in-frame clones only, minus some. The sample lists fewer than 200,000 clones; approximately 70% were seen once. The receptor comes from a human donor with alopecia areata. The starting material was CD8+ T cells sorted from blood, obtained at week 0.

In DNA form, the CDR3 reads TGTGCCAGCCGTGGGGGGGGGTCCGCCGATACGCAGTATTTT. Amino acid sequence: CASRGGGSADTQYF. The rearrangement joins TRBV6-5 to TRBJ2-3; 7 bases agree with TRBD2. The CDR3 sequence is 14 residues long. V was pared by 8 bases and J by 6 bases, with 11 bases of the junction left unmatched. Germline CDR1 MNHEY, CDR2 SVGAGI.